The sequence of this T cell receptor (beta chain) was determined in a study of blood T cell repertoires in COVID-19. The overall study: PBMCs, B-cell-depleted T cells, or T cells provided the cDNA or gDNA that made up the material.

The CDR3 runs to 15 residues. V shed 2 bases and J shed 4 bases, with 15 bases lying between them. The germline CDR1 and CDR2 sequences are GTSNPN and SVGIG (reference sequence). Per the original methods: From reference gene primer amplification, estimates of nucleated cell counts were derived. Produced via immunoSEQ multiplex PCR; TCRdb's table is partial and in-frame only. V and J calls and clone size come straight from that table; D and trimming were deduced from the DNA. Here the sample spans under 350,000 clones, 70% to 90% being singletons. The origin of this receptor is a man in his 70s with acute or convalescent COVID-19. The chain couples TRBV30 to TRBJ1-5; D is unclear. Sequencing input: peripheral blood. The CDR3 sequence: CAWSIMSGINQPQHF. CDR3 in DNA: TGTGCCTGGAGTATTATGTCCGGGATAAATCAGCCCCAGCATTTT.